Listed below are T cell receptor beta chains from one sample, sequenced in a study of chemoradiotherapy in HPV16-positive cancers. The repertoire was sequenced with immunoSEQ multiplex PCR; TCRdb's copy has only in-frame clones and lacks some. Counted here are fewer than 40,000 clones, about 91% occurring once; the ten biggest clones make up approximately 4.6%. The sample here was blood, taken from a patient who underwent chemoradiotherapy. All receptors derive from a human donor with HPV-associated anogenital cancer. Each CDR3 is given without its conserved first and last residue.

TRBV29-1 SAGFGQANTEAF
TRBV2 ASSDPPGPGYT
TRBV7-2 ASSERDSAGYT
TRBV28 ASTLDSINQPQH
TRBV6-1 ASSEASGASNQPQH
TRBV28 ASSLSGNYGYT
TRBV19 ASFRGTGGSGANVLT
TRBV10-2 ASSESMETQY
TRBV28 ASRPRGGSEGNQPQH
TRBV6-1 ASEGISGNTIY
TRBV5-1 ASSLGNTANTGELF
TRBV27 ASTRTGRLSRGYT
TRBV9 ASSGTGGPGANVLT
TRBV6-1 ASKILDRGNEQF
TRBV11-2 ASSFDRGLSGNTIY
TRBV28 ASSFPGASAYNEQF
TRBV14 ASSQDRGYEQY
TRBV7-9 ASSGYSGNTIY
TRBV5-1 ASSFDTGGTEAF
TRBV6-6 ASSYSKDRVYGYT
TRBV5-6 ASSLGDNQPQH
TRBV29-1 SVGTPNTGELF
TRBV6-1 ASSLEGAGGNTIY
TRBV5-1 ASSLGTGEYEQY
TRBV5-1 ASSSGGATDEQY
TRBV5-1 ASSPFRQGGTDTQY
TRBV29-1 TLGLTGGDGANVLT
TRBV19 ASRHRGTDTQY
TRBV14 ASSQDGLAAVDEQF
TRBV6-6 ASSYTANPYEQY
TRBV19 ASSPNPGTGNTGELF
TRBV5-1 ASTGQGAMNTEAF
TRBV6-5 ASSPWTEYNSPLH
TRBV7-6 ASSSNPGGTEAF
TRBV9 ASSSPDSPNYGYT
TRBV30 AWSVLGSSYNEQF
TRBV19 ASSMRGVSYEQY
TRBV7-9 ASSLAGLLPQH
TRBV21-1 ASSKITSTDTQY
TRBV5-1 ASSLSGDNSPLH
TRBV5-4 ASSEIQGSQY
TRBV2 ASSVSGADTQY
TRBV2 ARGGTSRTDTQY
TRBV5-6 ASSFYSMWNTEAF
TRBV21-1 ASTQWRDSSSTEAF
TRBV28 ASSLGELADEQY
TRBV7-3 ASSSRGARNTGELF
TRBV19 ASSSGLAGVYNEQF
TRBV5-6 ASSTHGSPLH